At least ten counts were recorded for the clone carrying this T cell receptor beta chain. The antigen remains undetermined. Time point of the sample: newly diagnosed GD, antithyroid drugs for less than 3 months. The TCR library was made from RNA that had been extracted from PBMCs in TRIzol. Patients met American Thyroid Association criteria for Graves' disease. The germline gives CDR1 SEHNR, CDR2 FQNEAQ (reference sequence). This CDR3 comprises 18 residues. V trimming: 4 bases; J trimming: 0 bases; junction bases outside the gene matches: 11. The authors built TCR beta libraries using iRepertoire HTBI primers and Arm-PCR of CDR3 regions. Using its own MiXCR run on the multiplex PCR reads, TCRdb lists one record per CDR3 protein. The table lists 400,000 to 500,000 distinct CDR3 sequences, 15% of them singletons. The data belong to a study of regulatory T cells in long-lasting Graves disease. General study points: It is possible that accuracy was reduced by the small size of the sample. Among samples with persistent disease, TRBV28, TRBJ1-2 and TRBJ2-5 were favored.

This sample was also put to use in a study of T cells in Graves' hyperthyroidism and ophthalmopathy. According to that study: TCR CDR3 regions were first amplified by RT-PCR with HTBI primers.

Source: peripheral blood mononuclear cells (PBMCs), taken at new diagnosis, from a patient treated with antithyroid drugs. The clonotype was recovered from a woman in her twenties or thirties with Graves disease. The chain uses TRBV7-9 and TRBJ2-1, with TRBD2 identical over 8 bases. Here the CDR3 DNA reads TGTGCCAGCAGCTCCCCAACGAGCGGGAGATTCTCCTACAATGAGCAGTTCTTC. It codes for CASSSPTSGRFSYNEQFF.